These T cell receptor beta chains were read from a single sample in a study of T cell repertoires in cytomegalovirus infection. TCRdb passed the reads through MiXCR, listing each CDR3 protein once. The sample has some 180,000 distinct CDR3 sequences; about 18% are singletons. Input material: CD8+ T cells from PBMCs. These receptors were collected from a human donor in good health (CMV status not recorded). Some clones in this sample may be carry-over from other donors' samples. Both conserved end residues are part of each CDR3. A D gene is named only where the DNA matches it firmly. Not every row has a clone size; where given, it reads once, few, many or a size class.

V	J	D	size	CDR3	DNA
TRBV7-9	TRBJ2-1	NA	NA	CASSLAPSWGNEQFF	TGTGCCAGCAGCTTAGCGCCTTCCTGGGGCAATGAGCAGTTCTTC
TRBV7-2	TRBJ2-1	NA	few	CASSLGRARVYNEQFF	TGTGCCAGCAGCTTAGGGAGGGCGCGGGTATACAATGAGCAGTTCTTC
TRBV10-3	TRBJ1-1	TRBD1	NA	CAISEPDRGQEAFF	TGTGCCATCAGTGAGCCCGACAGGGGGCAGGAAGCTTTCTTT
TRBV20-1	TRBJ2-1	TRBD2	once	CSASFRVAGVEQFF	TGCAGTGCTAGCTTCCGGGTAGCGGGGGTTGAGCAGTTCTTC
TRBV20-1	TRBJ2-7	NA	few	CSARDRGRNYEQYF	TGCAGTGCTAGAGATAGGGGTCGCAACTACGAGCAGTACTTC
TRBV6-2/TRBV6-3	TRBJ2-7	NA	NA	CASSYSTDEQYF	TGTGCCAGCAGTTACTCCACCGACGAGCAGTACTTC
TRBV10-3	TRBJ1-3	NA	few	CAIRGNGTPSGNTIYF	TGTGCCATCAGGGGTAATGGGACCCCATCTGGAAACACCATATATTTT
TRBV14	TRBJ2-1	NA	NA	CASSQFGKLKNEQFF	TGTGCCAGCAGCCAATTCGGCAAATTGAAGAATGAGCAGTTCTTC
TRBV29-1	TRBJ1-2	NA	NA	CSVEIGGSYGYTF	TGCAGCGTTGAAATCGGGGGAAGCTATGGCTACACCTTC
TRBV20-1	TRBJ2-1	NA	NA	CSASGGLDEQFF	TGCAGTGCTAGCGGGGGCCTTGATGAGCAGTTCTTC
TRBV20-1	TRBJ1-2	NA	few	CSARDGAGNVDGYTF	TGCAGTGCTAGAGATGGCGCAGGGAATGTGGATGGCTACACCTTC
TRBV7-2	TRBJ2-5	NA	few	CASSRLLGYQETQYF	TGTGCCAGCAGCCGATTACTTGGGTATCAAGAGACCCAGTACTTC
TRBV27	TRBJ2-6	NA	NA	CASSLQTTLPFSGANVLTF	TGTGCCAGCAGTTTGCAGACCACCCTCCCCTTCTCTGGGGCCAACGTCCTGACTTTC
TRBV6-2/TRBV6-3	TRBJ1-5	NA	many	CASSYPAGGNQPQHF	TGTGCCAGCAGTTACCCAGCGGGGGGCAATCAGCCCCAGCATTTT
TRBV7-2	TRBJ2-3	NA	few	CASSLMEADTQYF	TGTGCCAGCAGCTTAATGGAGGCAGATACGCAGTATTTT
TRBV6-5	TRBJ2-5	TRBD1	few	CASIRSGQAYQETQYF	TGTGCCAGCATTCGGAGTGGACAGGCGTACCAAGAGACCCAGTACTTC
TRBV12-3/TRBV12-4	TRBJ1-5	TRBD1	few	CASSRDRSNQPQHF	TGTGCCAGCAGCAGGGACAGATCTAATCAGCCCCAGCATTTT
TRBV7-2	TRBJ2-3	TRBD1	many	CASSRDQRTGSTRQYF	TGTGCCAGCAGCCGCGACCAGAGGACAGGGAGCACGAGGCAGTATTTT
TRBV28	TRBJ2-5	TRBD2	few	CAVVAGQETQYF	TGTGCCGTCGTAGCGGGCCAAGAGACCCAGTACTTC
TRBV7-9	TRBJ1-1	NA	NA	CASSWTEEAFF	TGTGCCAGCAGTTGGACAGAAGAAGCTTTCTTT
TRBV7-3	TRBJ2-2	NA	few	CASSLESQGSTGELFF	TGTGCCAGCAGCTTAGAGAGCCAGGGTAGTACCGGGGAGCTGTTTTTT
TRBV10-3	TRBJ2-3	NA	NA	CAISLLGGTDTQYF	TGTGCCATCAGTTTGCTAGGCGGCACAGATACGCAGTATTTT
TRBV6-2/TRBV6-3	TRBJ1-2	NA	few	CASSFEAERPYGYTF	TGTGCCAGCAGTTTCGAGGCAGAAAGACCCTATGGCTACACCTTC
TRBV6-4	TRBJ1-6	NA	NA	CASRPQGVQNSPLHF	TGTGCCAGCAGGCCACAGGGAGTCCAAAATTCACCCCTCCACTTT
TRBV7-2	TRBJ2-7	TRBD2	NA	CASSLWGGYEQYF	TGTGCCAGCTCGCTTTGGGGGGGATATGAGCAGTACTTC
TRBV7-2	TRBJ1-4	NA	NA	CASSSRRYKGPPSRNEKLFF	TGTGCCAGCAGCTCCCGCCGCTACAAAGGACCCCCCTCTCGGAATGAAAAACTGTTTTTT
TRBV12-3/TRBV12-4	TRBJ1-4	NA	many	CASKGFEKLFF	TGTGCCAGCAAGGGGTTTGAAAAACTGTTTTTT
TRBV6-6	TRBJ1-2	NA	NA	CASSYGPAGGYTF	TGTGCCAGCAGTTACGGACCCGCGGGGGGCTACACCTTC
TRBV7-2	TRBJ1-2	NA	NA	CASSLGVFYGYTF	TGTGCCAGCAGCTTAGGGGTGTTCTATGGCTACACCTTC
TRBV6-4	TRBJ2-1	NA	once	CASSDRRSSYNEQFF	TGTGCCAGCAGTGACAGGAGAAGCTCCTACAATGAGCAGTTCTTC
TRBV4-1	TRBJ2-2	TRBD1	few	CASSKRDREAGELFF	TGCGCCAGCAGCAAGCGGGACAGGGAAGCCGGGGAGCTGTTTTTT
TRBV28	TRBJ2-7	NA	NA	CASSSIDLQHSYEQYF	TGTGCCAGCAGTTCTATCGATTTACAGCACTCCTACGAGCAGTACTTC
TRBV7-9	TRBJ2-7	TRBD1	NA	CASSPSTGAYEQYF	TGTGCCAGCAGCCCCTCGACAGGGGCCTACGAGCAGTACTTC
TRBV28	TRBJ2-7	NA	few	CASSFVHLSSYEQYF	TGTGCCAGCAGTTTTGTACACTTAAGCTCCTACGAGCAGTACTTC
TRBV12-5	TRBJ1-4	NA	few	CASGKEEKLFF	TGTGCTAGTGGTAAAGAAGAAAAACTGTTTTTT
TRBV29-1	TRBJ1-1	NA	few	CSVRDGGTEAFF	TGCAGCGTGCGGGACGGGGGCACTGAAGCTTTCTTT
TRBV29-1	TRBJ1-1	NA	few	CSVGTANTEAFF	TGCAGCGTTGGGACAGCGAACACTGAAGCTTTCTTT
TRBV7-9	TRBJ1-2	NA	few	CASSLVGQDYGYTF	TGTGCCAGCAGCCTGGTGGGCCAAGACTATGGCTACACCTTC
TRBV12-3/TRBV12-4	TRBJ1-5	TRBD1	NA	CASSPEGQGGSSRHQPQHF	TGTGCCAGCAGTCCCGAGGGACAGGGAGGCAGCAGTAGGCACCAGCCCCAGCATTTT
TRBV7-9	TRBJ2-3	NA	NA	CASSLPDFSSTDTQYF	TGTGCCAGCAGCTTACCCGATTTCTCTAGCACAGATACGCAGTATTTT
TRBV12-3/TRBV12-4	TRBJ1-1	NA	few	CASSFLQGEAFF	TGTGCCAGCAGTTTTCTGCAGGGCGAAGCTTTCTTT
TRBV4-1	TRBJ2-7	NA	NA	CASSQDPTGDEQYF	TGCGCCAGCAGCCAAGATCCGACAGGAGACGAGCAGTACTTC
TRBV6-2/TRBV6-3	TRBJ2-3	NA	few	CASSRIGYRVRPSTDTQYF	TGTGCCAGCAGTCGTATCGGGTATCGCGTCCGCCCTAGCACAGATACGCAGTATTTT
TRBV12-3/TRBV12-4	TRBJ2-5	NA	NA	CASSPFEGAQETQYF	TGTGCCAGCAGTCCGTTCGAAGGGGCGCAGGAGACCCAGTACTTC
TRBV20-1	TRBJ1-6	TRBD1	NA	CSALLRDRPSPLHF	TGCAGTGCCTTACTCAGGGACAGGCCTTCACCCCTCCACTTT
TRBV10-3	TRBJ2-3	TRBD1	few	CAISGTGGSDTQYF	TGTGCCATCAGTGGGACAGGGGGCTCAGATACGCAGTATTTT